This T cell receptor (beta chain) was obtained from a study of identical twins. In germline, CDR1 is DFQATT, CDR2 SNEGSKA (reference sequence). This CDR3 is 17 amino acids long. V lost 0 bases and J lost 5, with 22 bases in between. TCRdb reprocessed the 5' RACE reads via MiXCR and lists one record per CDR3 protein. The data hold fewer than 650,000 distinct CDR3 sequences, with more than 9% observed a single time. This clonotype has more than one count but fewer than ten. These same records also appear under a second study, on yellow fever vaccine responses in identical twins.

Material for sequencing was PBMCs. The TCR sequence derives from a woman aged 18-35 years in good health. This chain uses TRBV20-1 with TRBJ1-2, with unresolved D. The CDR3 DNA is TGCAGTGCTAGAGATTTAAATGCGGCAGGTCCTATTTATGGCTACACCTTC. It translates to CSARDLNAAGPIYGYTF.